A single sample is the source of the 8 T cell receptor beta chains below, sequenced in a study of blood T cell repertoires in COVID-19. Some clones are missing from TCRdb's copy, which holds only in-frame ones; the method was immunoSEQ multiplex PCR. The sample yields over 250,000 clones, approximately 91% seen once. Sequenced: PBMCs or T cells enriched from blood (not recorded which). Every receptor here comes from a woman aged 25 to 39 who had recovered from COVID-19.

Here the CDR3 reads CASSTSDPGKGRDTQYF. DNA for the CDR3: TGTGCCAGCAGTACCTCTGATCCAGGAAAAGGGAGAGATACGCAGTATTTT. J is TRBJ2-3 and V is TRBV28; D is possibly TRBD2 (5 bases). This CDR3 region has 17 residues. Germline V gene data show CDR1 as MDHEN and CDR2 as SYDVKM. Between the trimmed V and J ends, which lost 5 bases and 5 bases, there was a span of 23 bases.

This clone occurred once. This sequence joins TRBV30 and TRBJ1-5; D is unresolved. The CDR3 has 12 amino acids. The V end was cut by 0 bases, the J end by 6 bases, with 6 bases between. The germline CDR1 and CDR2 sequences are GTSNPN and SVGIG (reference sequence). CDR3 DNA: TGTGCCTGGAGTGTAGGCGGTCAGCCCCAGCATTTT. Its translation is CAWSVGGQPQHF.

The rearrangement joins TRBV2 to TRBJ2-2; TRBD1 matches at 10 bases. Trimming at V came to 11 bases and at J to 5 bases, leaving 17 bases not matched to a gene. Germline CDR1 is SNHLY and CDR2 is FYNNEI. The CDR3 extends over 17 amino acids. This chain's CDR3 is CAAPEGRDRGITGELFF. The CDR3, as DNA: TGTGCCGCCCCCGAGGGTCGGGACAGGGGAATTACCGGGGAGCTGTTTTTT.

This sequence joins TRBV7-3 and TRBJ1-1; D perhaps matches TRBD1 (5 bases). Trimming cost V 4 bases and J 10 bases, with 16 bases left between them. CDR1 is SGHTA and CDR2 is FQGTGA in the germline V gene. The CDR3 loop spans 13 amino acids. The CDR3 spells CASSSHRAGVAFF. The DNA for the CDR3 is TGTGCCAGCAGCTCCCATCGGGCGGGGGTAGCTTTCTTT.

The V call is TRBV11-2, the J call TRBJ1-1; D not resolved. Germline CDR1 SGHAT, CDR2 FQNNGV. The CDR3 spans 12 residues. Trimming removed 2 bases at V and 5 bases at J, with 6 bases between. The DNA for the CDR3 is TGTGCCAGCAGCTTACAGCGGACTGAAGCTTTCTTT. It yields the protein CASSLQRTEAFF.

This clone has just one count. The chain joins TRBV23-1 to TRBJ1-2; D might be TRBD1 (6 bases). TRBV23-1 is sorted into the ORF group, with uncertain function. The CDR3 length is 14 residues. The V end was cut by 5 bases, the J end by 0 bases, with 10 bases between. The DNA for the CDR3 is TGCGCCAGCAGTACAGGGAAAGCTAACTATGGCTACACCTTC. This gives the protein CASSTGKANYGYTF.

The chain links TRBV15 to TRBJ2-7; 10 bases fit TRBD1. V shed 0 bases and J 4 bases; nucleotides not matched to a gene: 9. CDR3 length: 17 amino acids. Germline CDR1 reads LNHNV; CDR2 reads YYDKDF (reference sequence). CDR3 DNA sequence: TGTGCCACCAGCAGAGATCTCCCGGGACAGGGGCTATACGAGCAGTACTTC. Encoded protein: CATSRDLPGQGLYEQYF.

V is TRBV10-2 and J is TRBJ1-2; tentative D call: TRBD1 (6 bases). Trimming removed 3 bases from V and 3 bases from J, with 8 bases in between. Germline V gene data show CDR1 as WSHSY and CDR2 as SAAADI. This CDR3 contains 13 residues. CDR3 region: CASSEYRDYGYTF. The CDR3 DNA is TGCGCCAGCAGTGAATACAGGGACTATGGCTACACCTTC.